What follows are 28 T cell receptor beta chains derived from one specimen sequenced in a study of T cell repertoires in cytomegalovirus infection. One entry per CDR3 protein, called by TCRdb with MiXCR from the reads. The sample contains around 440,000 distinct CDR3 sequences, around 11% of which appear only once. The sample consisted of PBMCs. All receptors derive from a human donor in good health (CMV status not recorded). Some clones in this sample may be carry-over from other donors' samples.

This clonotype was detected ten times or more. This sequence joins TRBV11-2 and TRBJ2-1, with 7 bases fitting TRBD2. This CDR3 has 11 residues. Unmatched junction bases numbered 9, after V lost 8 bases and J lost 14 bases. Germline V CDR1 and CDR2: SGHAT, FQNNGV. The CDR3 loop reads CASRESGGEFF. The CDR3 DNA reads TGTGCCAGCCGCGAATCGGGGGGAGAGTTCTTC.

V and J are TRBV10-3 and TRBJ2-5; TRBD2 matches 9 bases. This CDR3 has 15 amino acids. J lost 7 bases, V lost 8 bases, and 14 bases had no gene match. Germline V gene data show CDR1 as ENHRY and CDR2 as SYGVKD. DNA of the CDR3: TGTGCCATCGAGGGGGATCCTAGCGGGGAAGGGACCCAGTACTTC. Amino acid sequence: CAIEGDPSGEGTQYF.

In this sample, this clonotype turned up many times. CDR3 amino acids: CASSQDRLPPLHF. CDR3 coding DNA: TGTGCCAGCAGCCAAGATCGTCTACCACCCCTCCACTTT. This chain connects TRBV3-1 to TRBJ1-6; D not certain. This CDR3 is 13 amino acids long. Trimming took off 0 bases at V and 11 bases at J, with 8 bases between the two ends. Germline values: CDR1 LGHDT, CDR2 YNNKEL (reference sequence). Together with reference TRBV3-1 and TRBJ1-6, the CDR3 gives the full variable domain: DTAVSQTPKYLVTQMGNDKSIKCEQNLGHDTMYWYKQDSKKFLKIMFSYNNKELIINETVPNRFSPKSPDKAHLNLHINSLELGDSAVYFCASSQDRLPPLHFGNGTRLTVT.

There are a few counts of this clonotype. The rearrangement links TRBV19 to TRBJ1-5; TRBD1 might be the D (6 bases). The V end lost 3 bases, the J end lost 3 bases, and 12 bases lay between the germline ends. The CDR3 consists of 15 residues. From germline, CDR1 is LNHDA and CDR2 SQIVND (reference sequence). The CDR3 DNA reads TGTGCCAGTAGTATGGGGGGGCGTACCAATCAGCCCCAGCATTTT. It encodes CASSMGGRTNQPQHF. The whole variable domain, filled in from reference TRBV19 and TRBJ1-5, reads DGGITQSPKYLFRKEGQNVTLSCEQNLNHDAMYWYRQDPGQGLRLIYYSQIVNDFQKGDIAEGYSVSREKKESFPLTVTSAQKNPTAFYLCASSMGGRTNQPQHFGDGTRLSIL.

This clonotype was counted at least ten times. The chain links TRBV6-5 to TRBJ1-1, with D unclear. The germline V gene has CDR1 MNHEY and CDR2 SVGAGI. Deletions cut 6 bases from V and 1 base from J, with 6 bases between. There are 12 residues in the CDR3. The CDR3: CASRDGNTEAFF. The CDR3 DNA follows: TGTGCCAGCAGGGACGGGAACACTGAAGCTTTCTTT.

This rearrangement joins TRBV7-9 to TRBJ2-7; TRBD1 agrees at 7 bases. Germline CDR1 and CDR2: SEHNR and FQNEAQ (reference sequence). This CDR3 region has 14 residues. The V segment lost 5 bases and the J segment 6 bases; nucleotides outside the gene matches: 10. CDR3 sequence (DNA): TGTGCCAGCAGCAAAGACAGGGTTCAGGTCGAGCAGTACTTC. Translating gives CASSKDRVQVEQYF.

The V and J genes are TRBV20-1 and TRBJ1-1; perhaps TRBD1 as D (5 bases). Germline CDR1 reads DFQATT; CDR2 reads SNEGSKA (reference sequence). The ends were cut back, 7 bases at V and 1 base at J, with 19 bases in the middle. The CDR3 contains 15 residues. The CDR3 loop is CSGLSRVRGNTEAFF. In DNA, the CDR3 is TGCAGTGGCCTAAGCAGGGTCCGCGGGAACACTGAAGCTTTCTTT.

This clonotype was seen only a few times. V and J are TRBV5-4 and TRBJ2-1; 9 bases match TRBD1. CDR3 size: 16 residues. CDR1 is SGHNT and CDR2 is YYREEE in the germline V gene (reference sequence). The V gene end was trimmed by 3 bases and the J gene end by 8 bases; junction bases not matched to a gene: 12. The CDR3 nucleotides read TGTGCCAGCAGCTCGTGGACAGGGGAGTCGTTCGATGAGCAGTTCTTC. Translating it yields CASSSWTGESFDEQFF.

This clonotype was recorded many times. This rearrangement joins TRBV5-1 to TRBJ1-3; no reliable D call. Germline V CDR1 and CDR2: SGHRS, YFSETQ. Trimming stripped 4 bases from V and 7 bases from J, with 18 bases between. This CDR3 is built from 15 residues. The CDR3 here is CASSISTDMRNTIYF. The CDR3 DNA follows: TGCGCCAGCAGCATATCCACCGACATGCGGAACACCATATATTTT.

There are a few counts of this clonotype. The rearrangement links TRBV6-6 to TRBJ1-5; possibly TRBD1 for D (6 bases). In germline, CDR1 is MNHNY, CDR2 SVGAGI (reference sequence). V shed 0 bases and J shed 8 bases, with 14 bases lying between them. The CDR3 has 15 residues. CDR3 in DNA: TGTGCCAGCAGTTACTCGCCCTATACAGGGAAGCCCCAGCATTTT. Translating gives CASSYSPYTGKPQHF.

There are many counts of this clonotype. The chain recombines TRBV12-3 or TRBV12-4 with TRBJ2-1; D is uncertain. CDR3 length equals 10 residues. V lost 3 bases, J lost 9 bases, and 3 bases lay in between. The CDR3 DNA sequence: TGTGCCAGCAGTTTGAGTGAGCAGTTCTTC. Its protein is CASSLSEQFF.

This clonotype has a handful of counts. The CDR3 loop reads CASSYPGMEGYGYTF. In nucleotides, the CDR3 is TGTGCCAGCAGCTATCCCGGGATGGAGGGCTATGGCTACACCTTC. The chain is built from TRBV5-5 and TRBJ1-2; D remains unclear. V lost 3 bases and J lost 4, with 16 bases in between. CDR1 and CDR2 (germline): SGHKS, YYEKEE (reference sequence). The CDR3 runs to 15 residues.

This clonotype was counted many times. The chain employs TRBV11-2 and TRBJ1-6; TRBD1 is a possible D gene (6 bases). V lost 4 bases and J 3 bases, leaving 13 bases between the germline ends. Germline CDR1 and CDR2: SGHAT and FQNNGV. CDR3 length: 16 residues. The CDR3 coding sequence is TGTGCCAGCAGCTATGGTACAGGGAGCTATAATTCACCCCTCCACTTT. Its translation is CASSYGTGSYNSPLHF.

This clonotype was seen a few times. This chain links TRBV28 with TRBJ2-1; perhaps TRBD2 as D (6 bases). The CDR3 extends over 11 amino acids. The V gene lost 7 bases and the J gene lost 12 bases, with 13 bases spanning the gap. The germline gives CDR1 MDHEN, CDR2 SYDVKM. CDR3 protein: CASTLGGRQFF. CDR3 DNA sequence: TGTGCCAGCACCCTCGGGGGTAGGCAGTTCTTC.

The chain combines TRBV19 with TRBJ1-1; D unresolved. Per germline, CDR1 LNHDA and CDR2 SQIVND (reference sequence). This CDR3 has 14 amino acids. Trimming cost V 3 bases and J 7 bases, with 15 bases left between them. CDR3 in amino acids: CASSIWTAGNEAFF. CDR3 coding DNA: TGTGCCAGTAGTATTTGGACGGCTGGGAATGAAGCTTTCTTT.

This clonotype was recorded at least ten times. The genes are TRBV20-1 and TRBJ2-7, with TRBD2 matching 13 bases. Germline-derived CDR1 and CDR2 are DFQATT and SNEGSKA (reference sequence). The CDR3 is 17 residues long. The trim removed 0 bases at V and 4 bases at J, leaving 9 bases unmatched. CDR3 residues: CSARDPYTSGGEYEQYF. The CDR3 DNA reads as TGCAGTGCTAGAGACCCTTATACTAGCGGGGGGGAGTACGAGCAGTACTTC.

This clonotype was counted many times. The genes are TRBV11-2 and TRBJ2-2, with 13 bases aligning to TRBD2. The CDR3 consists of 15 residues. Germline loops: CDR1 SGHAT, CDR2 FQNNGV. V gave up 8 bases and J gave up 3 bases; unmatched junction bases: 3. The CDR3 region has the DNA TGTGCCAGCCGAGGACTAGCGGGAGACACCGGGGAGCTGTTTTTT. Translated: CASRGLAGDTGELFF.

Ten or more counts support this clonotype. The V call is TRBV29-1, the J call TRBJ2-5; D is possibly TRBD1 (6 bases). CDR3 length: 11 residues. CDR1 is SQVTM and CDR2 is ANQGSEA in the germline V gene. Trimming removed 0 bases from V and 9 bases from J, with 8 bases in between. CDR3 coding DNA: TGCAGCGTTGAAGATAAGGGGGCCCAGTACTTC. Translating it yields CSVEDKGAQYF.

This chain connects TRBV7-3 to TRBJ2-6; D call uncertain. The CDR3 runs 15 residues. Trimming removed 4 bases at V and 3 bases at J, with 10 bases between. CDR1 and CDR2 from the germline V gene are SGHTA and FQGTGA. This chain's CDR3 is CASSSEVLGANVLTF. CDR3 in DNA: TGTGCCAGCAGCTCCGAGGTTCTTGGGGCCAACGTCCTGACTTTC. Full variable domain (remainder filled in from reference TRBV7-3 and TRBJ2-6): GAGVSQTPSNKVTEKGKYVELRCDPISGHTALYWYRQSLGQGPEFLIYFQGTGAADDSGLPNDRFFAVRPEGSVSTLKIQRTERGDSAVYLCASSSEVLGANVLTFGAGSRLTVL.

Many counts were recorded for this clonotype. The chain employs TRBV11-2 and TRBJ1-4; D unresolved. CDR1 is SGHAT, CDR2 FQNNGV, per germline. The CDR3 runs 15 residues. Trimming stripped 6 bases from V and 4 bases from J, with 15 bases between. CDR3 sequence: CASSLGRQFNEKLFF. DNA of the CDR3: TGTGCCAGCAGTCTGGGGAGGCAGTTTAATGAAAAACTGTTTTTT.

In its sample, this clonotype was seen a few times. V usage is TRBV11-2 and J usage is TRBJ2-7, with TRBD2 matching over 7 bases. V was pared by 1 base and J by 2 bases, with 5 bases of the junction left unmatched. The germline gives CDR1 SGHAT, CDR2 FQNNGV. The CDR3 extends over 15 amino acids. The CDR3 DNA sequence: TGTGCCAGCAGCTTAGGCACTAGCGTAACCTACGAGCAGTACTTC. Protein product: CASSLGTSVTYEQYF.

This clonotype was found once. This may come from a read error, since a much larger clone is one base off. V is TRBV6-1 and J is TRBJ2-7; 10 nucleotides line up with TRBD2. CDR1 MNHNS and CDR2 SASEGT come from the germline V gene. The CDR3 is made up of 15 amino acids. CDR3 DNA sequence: TGTGTCAGCAGCGCCGCCGGGACTAGCGAGTACGAGCAGTACTTC. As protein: CVSSAAGTSEYEQYF.

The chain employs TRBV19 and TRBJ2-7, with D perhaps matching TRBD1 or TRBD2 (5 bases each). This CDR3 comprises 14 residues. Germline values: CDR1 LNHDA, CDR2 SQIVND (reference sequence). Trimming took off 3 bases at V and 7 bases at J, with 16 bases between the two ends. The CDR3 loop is CASSMGRGTREQYF. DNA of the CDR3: TGTGCCAGTAGTATGGGACGGGGAACGCGGGAGCAGTACTTC. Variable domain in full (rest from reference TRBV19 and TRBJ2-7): DGGITQSPKYLFRKEGQNVTLSCEQNLNHDAMYWYRQDPGQGLRLIYYSQIVNDFQKGDIAEGYSVSREKKESFPLTVTSAQKNPTAFYLCASSMGRGTREQYFGPGTRLTVT.

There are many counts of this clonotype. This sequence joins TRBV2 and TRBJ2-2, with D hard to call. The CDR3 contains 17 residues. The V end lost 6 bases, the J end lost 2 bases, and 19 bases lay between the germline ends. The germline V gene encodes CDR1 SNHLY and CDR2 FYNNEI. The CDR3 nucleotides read TGTGCCAGCAGCGTTCCCCTACAAGCGATAAACACCGGGGAGCTGTTTTTT. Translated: CASSVPLQAINTGELFF.

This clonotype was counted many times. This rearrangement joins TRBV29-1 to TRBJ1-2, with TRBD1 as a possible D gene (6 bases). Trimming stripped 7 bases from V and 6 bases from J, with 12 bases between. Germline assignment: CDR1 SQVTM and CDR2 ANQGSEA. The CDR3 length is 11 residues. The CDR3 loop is CSAGTMDGYTF. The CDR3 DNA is TGCAGCGCTGGGACAATGGATGGCTACACCTTC.

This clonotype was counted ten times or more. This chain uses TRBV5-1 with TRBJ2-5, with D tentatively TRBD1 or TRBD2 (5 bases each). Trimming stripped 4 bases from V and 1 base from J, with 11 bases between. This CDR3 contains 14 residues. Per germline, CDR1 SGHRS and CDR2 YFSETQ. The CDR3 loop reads CASSIPGPQETQYF. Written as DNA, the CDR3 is TGCGCCAGCAGCATACCGGGACCCCAAGAGACCCAGTACTTC.

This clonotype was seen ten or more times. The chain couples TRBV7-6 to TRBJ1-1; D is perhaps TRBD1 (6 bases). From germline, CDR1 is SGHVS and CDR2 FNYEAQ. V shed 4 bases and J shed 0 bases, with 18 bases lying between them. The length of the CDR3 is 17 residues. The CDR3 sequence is CASSSPDSALMNTEAFF. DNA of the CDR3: TGTGCCAGCAGCTCTCCGGACAGCGCCCTCATGAACACTGAAGCTTTCTTT. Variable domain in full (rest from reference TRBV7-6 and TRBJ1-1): GAGVSQSPRYKVTKRGQDVALRCDPISGHVSLYWYRQALGQGPEFLTYFNYEAQQDKSGLPNDRFSAERPEGSISTLTIQRTEQRDSAMYRCASSSPDSALMNTEAFFGQGTRLTVV.

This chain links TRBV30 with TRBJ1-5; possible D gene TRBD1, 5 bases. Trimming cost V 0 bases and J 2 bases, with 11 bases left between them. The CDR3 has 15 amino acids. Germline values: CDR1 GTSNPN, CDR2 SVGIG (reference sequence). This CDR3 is CAWSVRGRGNQPQHF. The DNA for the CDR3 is TGTGCCTGGAGTGTGAGGGGCAGGGGCAATCAGCCCCAGCATTTT.